This entry features one TCR beta chain sequence. Its antigen is unidentified. The data stem from a study of PD-1 blockade in classical Hodgkin lymphoma. Study conclusions and caveats: Before treatment, TCR diversity in newly diagnosed patients was reportedly lower than in healthy donors. Possible causes of repertoire differences, disease activity or prior therapy, remain undefined.

Time point indicated: newly diagnosed, previously untreated cHL patient sample. After thawing, PBMCs were subjected to magnetic negative selection to isolate CD8+ T cells. Comparators were PBMCs taken from newly diagnosed, untreated classical Hodgkin lymphoma. Here immunoSEQ multiplex PCR was the method, and the copy in TCRdb shows in-frame clones only, minus some. The data hold some 15,000 clones, with around 93% observed a single time. Trimming took 10 bases from V and 3 from J, leaving 16 bases between them. The CDR3 covers 14 residues. The V gene's germline CDR1 is SEHNR and CDR2 FQNEAQ (reference sequence).

V and J are TRBV7-9 and TRBJ2-1, with D unresolved. This TCR came from a human donor with classical Hodgkin lymphoma. The sequenced sample was CD8+ T cells from blood. The CDR3 spells CATSPTTVYNEQFF. Here the CDR3 DNA reads TGTGCCACCTCTCCGACCACCGTCTACAATGAGCAGTTCTTC.